This entry is about one T cell receptor (beta chain). Its cognate antigen has yet to be identified. Per-nucleotide qualities are absent, and no much larger clonotype sits a single base away. What this sample's treatment or condition label stands for: in vitro stimulation with specific CMV peptide epitopes to enrich CMV-specific T cells. The data originate from a study of T cell repertoires in cytomegalovirus infection (dated by TCRdb to about 2019). With respect to the entire study: Peptide stimulations targeted recently identified HLA-C-restricted CMV epitopes, whose presentation resists viral immunomodulation, together with well-studied HLA-B-restricted epitopes. Because public TCR beta signatures pointed to carriage of CMV infection together with the matching HLA type, the HLA type of each donor mattered for the analysis.

The full study reports these points: Carriers of CMV infection plus the relevant HLA type were discriminated by the cumulative frequency of public TCR beta family members in the study cohort and in an independent roughly 340-donor cohort. In the ex vivo response, HLA-C-restricted CMV-specific TCR beta clonotypes were dominant, and in two of eight donors the single most frequent clonotype came from this HLA-C-restricted group.

The sequencer was an Illumina HiSeq 1500. TCRdb applied fastp at Q25 and MiXCR to the public reads, then kept only in-frame beta chains. Rows are unified per CDR3 protein, each entry keeping the most common DNA and genes. The sample table lists about 770,000 distinct CDR3 sequences, 25% to 35% of them with a count of one. Clones ranked in the top ten supply 10% to 15% of the sample. The source was cultured CD8+ T cells from PBMCs, collected from culture after CMV antigen stimulation. The receptor comes from a human donor in good health (CMV status not recorded). Some clones in this sample may be carry-over from other donors' samples.

The CDR3: CASSQDREDTQYF. The DNA sequence is TGTGCCAGCAGCCAGGACAGGGAAGATACGCAGTATTTT. The receptor chain draws on TRBV7-9 and TRBJ2-3; 8 of the junction bases match TRBD1. CDR1 is given as SEHNR and CDR2 as FQNEAQ, both from the germline V gene (reference sequence). V loses 5 bases at its end and J loses 5 bases; junction bases beyond the gene matches: 3. The CDR3 spans 13 residues, from the cysteine through the phenylalanine. This entry keeps only the CDR3 DNA: 39 bases, framed from base 1.